One and the same sample provided the 16 T cell receptor beta chains below, sequenced in a study of cytomegalovirus exposure and HLA in healthy donors. Primers: 60 Vbeta forward and 13 Jbeta reverse. The method was immunoSEQ multiplex PCR; TCRdb's version includes in-frame clones alone and lacks a portion of them. Among about 89,000 clones, around 85% were seen once, and the ten largest hold 7.4%. The sequenced material came from PBMCs. The receptors stem from a man aged 35-49 years in good health and CMV-seropositive.

CDR3 DNA: TGTGCCAGTAGTACGAGGACAGGGACACTCACAGATACGCAGTATTTT. Amino acids: CASSTRTGTLTDTQYF. The chain links TRBV19 to TRBJ2-3, with 8 positions matching TRBD1. V dropped 4 bases and J dropped 2; count of bases not matched to a gene: 8. Germline CDR1 and CDR2: LNHDA and SQIVND (reference sequence). The CDR3 is 16 amino acids.

This chain joins TRBV9 and TRBJ2-3, with D possibly being TRBD2 (6 bases). The germline V gene has CDR1 SGDLS and CDR2 YYNGEE. Trimming left V 0 bases short and J 4 bases short, with 18 bases between. This CDR3 has 17 amino acids. As DNA, the CDR3 is TGTGCCAGCAGCGTAGAGATCCTCGCGGGGCTCCCAGATACGCAGTATTTT. Translated: CASSVEILAGLPDTQYF. Complete variable domain (other parts from reference TRBV9 and TRBJ2-3): DSGVTQTPKHLITATGQRVTLRCSPRSGDLSVYWYQQSLDQGLQFLIQYYNGEERAKGNILERFSAQQFPDLHSELNLSSLELGDSALYFCASSVEILAGLPDTQYFGPGTRLTVL.

CDR3 region: CARSLALGTVDEQYF. In DNA, the CDR3 is TGTGCCAGAAGCTTGGCTCTGGGGACAGTGGACGAGCAGTACTTC. The rearrangement joins TRBV5-3 to TRBJ2-7; 7 nucleotides line up with TRBD1. TRBV5-3 is reported as an ORF; its role is uncertain. V lost 0 bases to trimming and J lost 5 bases; unmatched junction nucleotides: 8. The CDR3 runs 15 residues.

The sample holds a few counts of this clone. The chain recombines TRBV5-8 with TRBJ2-7; D not resolved. With 2 bases removed from V and 0 bases from J, the gap between germline ends came to 9 bases. The germline V gene has CDR1 SGHTS and CDR2 YDEGEE. This CDR3 comprises 14 residues. CDR3 nucleotide sequence: TGTGCCAGCAGCTTTCAGGCAGCCTCCTACGAGCAGTACTTC. Its protein product is CASSFQAASYEQYF.

This clone was detected only once. This chain joins TRBV30 and TRBJ1-5, with D tentatively TRBD1 (5 bases). The germline V and J ends were trimmed by 3 bases and 2 bases, with 8 bases remaining between them. The CDR3 has 13 amino acids. Germline-derived CDR1 and CDR2 are GTSNPN and SVGIG (reference sequence). This CDR3 reads CAWSREGNQPQHF. Here the CDR3 DNA reads TGTGCCTGGAGCAGGGAGGGCAATCAGCCCCAGCATTTT.

V usage is TRBV28 and J usage is TRBJ2-5, with a tentative D call TRBD2 (7 bases). Gene TRBJ2-7 matches the end of the DNA better, so the J call may be wrong. In germline, CDR1 is MDHEN, CDR2 SYDVKM. The CDR3 spans 15 residues. As DNA, the CDR3 is TGTGCCAGCAGTCCGAGCGGGACACCCTCCTACGAGCAGTACTTC. Protein: CASSPSGTPSYEQYF.

This chain joins TRBV4-2 and TRBJ2-2, with TRBD1 matching over 9 bases. This CDR3 region has 16 residues. Trimming at V came to 1 base and at J to 5 bases, leaving 5 bases not matched to a gene. The germline gives CDR1 LGHNA, CDR2 YNFKEQ. CDR3: CASSQAAGTGTGELFF. For the CDR3, the DNA is TGTGCCAGCAGCCAAGCTGCCGGGACAGGGACCGGGGAGCTGTTTTTT.

The J gene is TRBJ2-2, the V gene TRBV4-2; a weak D match, TRBD1 (6 bases). This CDR3 spans 17 amino acids. The germline CDR1 and CDR2 sequences are LGHNA and YNFKEQ. V was clipped by 5 bases and J by 1 base, with 17 bases between them. CDR3 nucleotides: TGTGCCAGCAGCGTGACAGGCACCATAGAGAACACCGGGGAGCTGTTTTTT. Translated: CASSVTGTIENTGELFF.

This chain joins TRBV28 and TRBJ2-7; TRBD1 aligns across 9 bases. The CDR3 is made up of 14 amino acids. From germline, CDR1 is MDHEN and CDR2 SYDVKM. The junction had 5 bases not matched to a gene; V was cut back by 8 bases and J by 0 bases. The CDR3 sequence: CASFGTGSSYEQYF. CDR3 nucleotides: TGTGCCAGCTTTGGGACAGGGAGCTCCTACGAGCAGTACTTC.

The chain uses TRBV9 and TRBJ2-3; TRBD2 matches at 7 bases. The CDR3 is 14 amino acids. After removal of 4 bases from V and 3 bases from J, the junction contained 5 bases not matched to a gene. The V gene's germline CDR1 is SGDLS and CDR2 YYNGEE. CDR3 protein: CASSTGGITDTQYF. The CDR3 nucleotides read TGTGCCAGCAGCACCGGGGGGATTACAGATACGCAGTATTTT.

This clone turned up a few times. The chain uses TRBV30 and TRBJ1-2; 7 bases line up with TRBD1. The CDR3 consists of 15 residues. In germline, CDR1 is GTSNPN, CDR2 SVGIG (reference sequence). J was trimmed by 4 bases and V by 0 bases; bases with no gene match: 8. The CDR3 DNA is TGTGCCTGGAGTGTGACAGGGTCTTCAACCTATGGCTACACCTTC. It specifies CAWSVTGSSTYGYTF. Full variable domain (remainder filled in from reference TRBV30 and TRBJ1-2): SQTIHQWPATLVQPVGSPLSLECTVEGTSNPNLYWYRQAAGRGLQLLFYSVGIGQISSEVPQNLSASRPQDRQFILSSKKLLLSDSGFYLCAWSVTGSSTYGYTFGSGTRLTVV.

V usage is TRBV19 and J usage is TRBJ2-5, with 8 bases that match TRBD1. Germline-derived CDR1 and CDR2 are LNHDA and SQIVND (reference sequence). V shed 4 bases, J shed 5 bases, and the junction held 6 bases outside the gene matches. This CDR3 spans 14 amino acids. The CDR3 DNA reads TGTGCCAGTAGTACCCAGGGGGCGTCGGAGACCCAGTACTTC. Its translation: CASSTQGASETQYF. Combining the CDR3 with reference TRBV19 and TRBJ2-5 gives the whole variable domain DGGITQSPKYLFRKEGQNVTLSCEQNLNHDAMYWYRQDPGQGLRLIYYSQIVNDFQKGDIAEGYSVSREKKESFPLTVTSAQKNPTAFYLCASSTQGASETQYFGPGTRLLVL.

The chain has TRBV2 and TRBJ2-4; 13 bases align to TRBD2. With 8 bases clipped from V and 6 bases from J, the junction kept 7 bases outside the gene matches. The length of the CDR3 is 15 residues. From germline, CDR1 is SNHLY and CDR2 FYNNEI. For the CDR3, the DNA is TGTGCCAGCGAGGGACTAGCGGGAATGGGAAACATTCAGTACTTC. Residues: CASEGLAGMGNIQYF.

A single count supports this clone. The J gene is TRBJ1-3, the V gene TRBV5-1; unclear D gene. Trimming took off 0 bases at V and 1 base at J, with 17 bases between the two ends. The CDR3 has 18 residues. The germline V gene has CDR1 SGHRS and CDR2 YFSETQ. The CDR3 is CASSLAGLIGRSGNTIYF. In nucleotides, the CDR3 is TGCGCCAGCAGCTTGGCCGGGTTGATAGGGAGGTCTGGAAACACCATATATTTT. The whole variable domain, remainder taken from reference TRBV5-1 and TRBJ1-3, is KAGVTQTPRYLIKTRGQQVTLSCSPISGHRSVSWYQQTPGQGLQFLFEYFSETQRNKGNFPGRFSGRQFSNSRSEMNVSTLELGDSALYLCASSLAGLIGRSGNTIYFGEGSWLTVV.

The gene calls are TRBV6-5 and TRBJ1-1, with TRBD1 matching 9 bases. The V gene end was trimmed by 6 bases and the J gene end by 0 bases; junction bases not matched to a gene: 5. Looked up from germline, CDR1 is MNHEY and CDR2 is SVGAGI. The CDR3 has 15 amino acids. The CDR3 spells CASRGQGGVNTEAFF. The CDR3 nucleotides are TGTGCCAGCAGGGGACAGGGCGGCGTGAACACTGAAGCTTTCTTT.

The J gene is TRBJ2-7, the V gene TRBV10-3; 9 nucleotides align to TRBD1. This CDR3 region has 16 residues. The trim removed 0 bases at V and 2 bases at J, leaving 5 bases unmatched. CDR1 is ENHRY and CDR2 is SYGVKD in the germline V gene. CDR3 in amino acids: CAISESGTGRPYEQYF. In nucleotides, the CDR3 is TGTGCCATCAGTGAGTCTGGGACAGGGAGGCCCTACGAGCAGTACTTC.